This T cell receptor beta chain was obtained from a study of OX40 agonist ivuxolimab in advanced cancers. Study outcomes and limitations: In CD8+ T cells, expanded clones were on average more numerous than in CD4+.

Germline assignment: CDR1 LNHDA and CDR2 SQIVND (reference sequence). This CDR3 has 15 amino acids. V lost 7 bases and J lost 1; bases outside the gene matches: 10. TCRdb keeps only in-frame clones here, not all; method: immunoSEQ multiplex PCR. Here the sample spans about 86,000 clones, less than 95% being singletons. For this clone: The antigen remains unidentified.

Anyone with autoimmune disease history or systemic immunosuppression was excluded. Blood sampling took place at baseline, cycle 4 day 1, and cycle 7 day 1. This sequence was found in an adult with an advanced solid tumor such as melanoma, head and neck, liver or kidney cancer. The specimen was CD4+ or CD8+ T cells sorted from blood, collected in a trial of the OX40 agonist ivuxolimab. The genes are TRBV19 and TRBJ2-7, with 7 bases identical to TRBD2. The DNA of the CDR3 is TGTGCCAGTACTCCGATGGCTAGCGGATCCTACGAGCAGTACTTC. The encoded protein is CASTPMASGSYEQYF. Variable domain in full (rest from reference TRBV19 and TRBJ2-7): DGGITQSPKYLFRKEGQNVTLSCEQNLNHDAMYWYRQDPGQGLRLIYYSQIVNDFQKGDIAEGYSVSREKKESFPLTVTSAQKNPTAFYLCASTPMASGSYEQYFGPGTRLTVT.